A selection of T cell receptor beta chains follows, all from one sample in a study of neoadjuvant nivolumab and ipilimumab in lung cancer. Profiled with immunoSEQ multiplex PCR; TCRdb holds only in-frame clones, not every one. The sample yields around 5,000 clones, 70% to 75% seen once. The sample consisted of tumor tissue, taken after neoadjuvant nivolumab, alone or with ipilimumab, at or shortly before surgery. These receptors all come from an adult with non-small cell lung cancer. Both conserved end residues are part of each CDR3. The order of the fields is clone size, J gene, V gene, D gene, CDR3 protein, CDR3 DNA. D genes are given only for firm matches. Rows give clone size only sometimes, using once, few, many, or a class for an expanded clone.

NA	TRBJ2-3	TRBV5-1	NA	CASSLNLRSTDTQYF	TGCGCCAGCAGCTTGAACCTGCGTAGCACAGATACGCAGTATTTT
NA	TRBJ1-2	TRBV7-8	NA	CASSLAPGGAYYGYTF	TGTGCCAGCAGCCTAGCCCCGGGGGGCGCCTATTATGGCTACACCTTC
few	TRBJ1-2	TRBV18	TRBD1	CASSPTTGGMAYGYTF	TGTGCCAGCTCACCAACTACAGGGGGCATGGCCTATGGCTACACCTTC
NA	TRBJ2-2	TRBV7-2	NA	CASSLLGLVFPGELFF	TGTGCCAGCAGCTTATTAGGGTTGGTGTTCCCCGGGGAGCTGTTTTTT
once	TRBJ1-2	TRBV5-1	TRBD1	CASSLPGQEGGYTF	TGCGCCAGCAGCTTGCCCGGACAGGAGGGTGGCTACACCTTC
NA	TRBJ1-2	TRBV4-1	NA	CASSQDGGGLNYGYTF	TGCGCCAGCAGCCAAGATGGCGGGGGACTTAACTATGGCTACACCTTC
once	TRBJ1-1	TRBV2	NA	CASSEGEIGPRGAFF	TGTGCCAGCAGTGAAGGTGAGATTGGACCCAGGGGAGCTTTCTTT
few	TRBJ2-5	TRBV5-4	TRBD1	CASSRTGGQETQYF	TGTGCCAGCAGCAGGACAGGGGGACAAGAGACCCAGTACTTC
NA	TRBJ2-3	TRBV11-2	NA	CASSLGTDTQYF	TGTGCCAGCAGCTTAGGGACAGATACGCAGTATTTT
NA	TRBJ1-2	TRBV18	NA	CASSPPQGGNYGYTF	TGTGCCAGCTCACCGCCACAAGGGGGGAACTATGGCTACACCTTC
NA	TRBJ2-1	TRBV14	NA	CASSRPGTLSYNEQFF	TGTGCCAGCAGCAGACCCGGGACCCTGTCCTACAATGAGCAGTTCTTC
NA	TRBJ1-3	TRBV11-2	NA	CASSLELSSGNTIYF	TGTGCCAGCAGCTTAGAGCTAAGCTCTGGAAACACCATATATTTT